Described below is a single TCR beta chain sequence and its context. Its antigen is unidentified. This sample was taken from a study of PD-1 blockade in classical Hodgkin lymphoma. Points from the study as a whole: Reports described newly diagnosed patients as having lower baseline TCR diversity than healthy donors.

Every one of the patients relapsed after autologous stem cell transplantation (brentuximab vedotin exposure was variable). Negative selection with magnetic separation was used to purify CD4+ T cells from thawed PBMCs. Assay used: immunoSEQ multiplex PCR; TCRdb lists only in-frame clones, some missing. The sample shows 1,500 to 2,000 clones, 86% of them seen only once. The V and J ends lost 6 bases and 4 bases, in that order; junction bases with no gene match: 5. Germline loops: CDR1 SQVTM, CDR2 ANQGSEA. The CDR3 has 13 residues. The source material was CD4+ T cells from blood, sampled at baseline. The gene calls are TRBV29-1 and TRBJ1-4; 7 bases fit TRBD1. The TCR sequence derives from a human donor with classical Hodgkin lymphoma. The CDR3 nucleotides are TGCAGCGTGCGACAGGGTTTTAATGAAAAACTGTTTTTT. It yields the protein CSVRQGFNEKLFF.